This T cell receptor (beta chain) was identified during a study of blood T cell repertoires in COVID-19. Per the authors' pipeline: Amplification with reference gene primers provided the estimates of nucleated cell counts. Data came from immunoSEQ multiplex PCR; TCRdb stores just in-frame clones and leaves some out. V and J calls and clone size are those listed in that table; D and trimming were worked out from the DNA. The profile shows approximately 250,000 clones, around 81% of them singletons. The source material was peripheral blood. This receptor was taken from an older woman with active or convalescent COVID-19.

CDR3 coding DNA: TGTGCCATCAGTGGGAGGACTGAAGCTTTCTTT. Protein: CAISGRTEAFF. This chain connects TRBV10-3 to TRBJ1-1; unclear D gene. Germline assignment: CDR1 ENHRY and CDR2 SYGVKD. V was clipped by 4 bases and J by 5 bases, with 5 bases between them. CDR3 length: 11 residues.